Following are 9 T cell receptor beta chains from one sample sequenced in a study of response to subunit inactivated influenza vaccine. Via MiXCR, TCRdb re-called the RT-PCR reads, giving one row per CDR3 protein. The sample contains more than 200,000 distinct CDR3 sequences, less than 15% of which appear only once. The specimen was non-naive T cells sorted from PBMCs, collected 14 to 15 days before vaccination. The receptors here all came from a man over 45 who received an inactivated influenza vaccine.

This clonotype was seen ten or more times. CDR3: CASSFSGTNEQYF. For the CDR3, the DNA is TGTGCCAGCAGTTTTAGCGGGACCAACGAGCAGTACTTC. The chain is built from TRBV2 and TRBJ2-7, with 8 bases identical to TRBD2. V shed 5 bases and J 5 bases; nucleotides not matched to a gene: 5. CDR1 and CDR2 from the germline V gene are SNHLY and FYNNEI. This CDR3 region has 13 residues.

The rearrangement uses TRBV5-1 and TRBJ2-2, with TRBD2 matching over 9 bases. The ends lost 0 bases at V and 7 bases at J; junction bases unmatched: 7. The CDR3 runs to 16 residues. Germline V CDR1 and CDR2: SGHRS, YFSETQ. This chain's CDR3 is CASSLVSGSGSGELFF. The CDR3 DNA is TGCGCCAGCAGCTTGGTTAGCGGGAGTGGCAGCGGGGAGCTGTTTTTT.

This clonotype has just a few counts. This chain links TRBV20-1 with TRBJ2-7; 7 nucleotides agree with TRBD2. The CDR3 is made up of 13 amino acids. V was pared by 4 bases and J by 7 bases, with 10 bases of the junction left unmatched. CDR1 is DFQATT, CDR2 SNEGSKA, per germline (reference sequence). The CDR3 reads CSANGGFGREQYF. CDR3 nucleotides: TGCAGTGCTAACGGAGGGTTCGGGAGGGAGCAGTACTTC.

This clonotype was seen more than once but under ten times. CDR3 residues: CSARDCAGLAGVREQFF. The CDR3 DNA reads as TGCAGTGCTAGAGATTGCGCTGGACTAGCGGGAGTTCGTGAGCAGTTCTTC. The chain recombines TRBV20-1 with TRBJ2-1; 13 bases align to TRBD2. The CDR3 covers 17 residues. The V gene's germline CDR1 is DFQATT and CDR2 SNEGSKA (reference sequence). Germline trimming cut 0 bases from V and 9 bases from J; bases unmatched to any gene: 11.

The count of this clonotype is one. The chain has TRBV18 and TRBJ2-2; 8 positions match TRBD2. From germline, CDR1 is KGHSH and CDR2 LQKENI. This CDR3 is built from 15 residues. The J segment lost 6 bases and the V segment lost 2 bases, leaving 5 bases of the junction unmatched. CDR3 sequence: CASSPKRERAGELFF. The CDR3 coding sequence is TGTGCCAGCTCACCAAAGCGGGAGAGGGCCGGGGAGCTGTTTTTT.

This clonotype showed up just a few times. The V call is TRBV12-3 or TRBV12-4, the J call TRBJ2-2; TRBD1 agrees at 8 bases. The length of the CDR3 is 16 residues. Trimming took 2 bases from V and 6 from J; bases not matched to a gene: 8. CDR3 sequence (DNA): TGTGCCAGCAGTTTAATGCAAGGACAGGGTGCCGGGGAGCTGTTTTTT. It yields the protein CASSLMQGQGAGELFF.

To note about this clonotype: One junction end disagrees with the germline gene, perhaps due to a read error. The chain uses TRBV6-2 or TRBV6-3 and TRBJ2-3; 11 nucleotides agree with TRBD2. This CDR3 spans 17 amino acids. Germline CDR1 and CDR2: MNHEY and SVGEGT. This chain's CDR3 is CTSSYVTSGGPGDTQYF. CDR3 bases: TGTACCAGCAGTTACGTTACTAGCGGGGGTCCCGGAGATACGCAGTATTTT.

The chain combines TRBV9 with TRBJ2-3, with a weak D call TRBD1 (6 bases). The CDR3 runs to 15 residues. Germline loops: CDR1 SGDLS, CDR2 YYNGEE. V dropped 3 bases and J dropped 4 bases, with 15 bases sitting between them. This chain's CDR3 is CASSAAGVLADTQYF. As DNA, the CDR3 is TGTGCCAGCAGCGCCGCAGGGGTCCTGGCAGATACGCAGTATTTT. The full variable domain, its missing parts supplied by reference TRBV9 and TRBJ2-3, is DSGVTQTPKHLITATGQRVTLRCSPRSGDLSVYWYQQSLDQGLQFLIQYYNGEERAKGNILERFSAQQFPDLHSELNLSSLELGDSALYFCASSAAGVLADTQYFGPGTRLTVL.

The chain combines TRBV7-2 with TRBJ2-1, with TRBD2 matching over 12 bases. CDR1 and CDR2 (germline): SGHTA, FQGNSA. Germline trimming cut 2 bases from V and 9 bases from J; bases unmatched to any gene: 5. The CDR3 runs to 15 residues. The CDR3 spells CASSLRLAGAVEQFF. For the CDR3, the DNA is TGTGCCAGCAGCTTAAGACTAGCGGGAGCGGTTGAGCAGTTCTTC.